These T cell receptor beta chains were read from a single sample in a study of blood T cell repertoires in COVID-19. Generated by immunoSEQ multiplex PCR, the TCRdb table keeps only in-frame clones and is missing some. The sample holds 350,000 to 400,000 clones, around 89% seen once. The sequencing input was PBMCs or T cells enriched from blood (not recorded which). Receptors were obtained from a woman in her 30s with acute COVID-19. Each CDR3 is given with its conserved first and last residue. Each record gives: V gene, J gene, CDR3 protein.

>TRBV10-1|TRBJ1-6
CASSPSVNSPLHF
>TRBV6-5|TRBJ2-7
CASRAGFHEQYF
>TRBV18|TRBJ2-5
CASSLIKTGKETQYF
>TRBV9|TRBJ1-6
CASSTGTDGSPLHF
>TRBV7-3|TRBJ1-1
CASSHPPLSGEMTRPNTEAFF
>TRBV2|TRBJ2-3
CASSNSGGAGTDTQYF
>TRBV24-1|TRBJ2-7
CATSDPSFSYEQYF
>TRBV7-2|TRBJ1-5
CASSLRSRGVGNQPQHF
>TRBV24-1|TRBJ1-1
CATSDPNKGGTEAFF
>TRBV18|TRBJ1-1
CASSPPVGGNTEAFF
>TRBV4-2|TRBJ1-5
CASSQEYSNQPQHF
>TRBV4-3|TRBJ2-2
CASSQEKGLAGAGELFF
>TRBV6-1|TRBJ1-1
CASSETGGGTEAFF
>TRBV2|TRBJ1-6
CASRPTTGPFLPLHF
>TRBV18|TRBJ1-5
CASSGQVDSNQPQHF
>TRBV4-3|TRBJ2-7
CASSPGTGMVEQYF
>TRBV5-4|TRBJ2-1
CASSPGQGSYNEQFF
>TRBV5-5|TRBJ2-5
CASSQTSWEGETQYF
>TRBV19|TRBJ1-1
CASSREGTNTEAFF
>TRBV7-3|TRBJ2-7
CASSLGTGTEQYF
>TRBV6-6|TRBJ1-2
CASATGGGKNYGYTF
>TRBV10-1|TRBJ2-2
CASSVTIQGPGTGELFF
>TRBV7-2|TRBJ2-7
CASRGTGPSYEQYF